The present entry profiles one TCR beta chain with its context. The sample belongs to a study of shared clonotypes between healthy human individuals. The protocol was immunoSEQ multiplex PCR, while the TCRdb copy is restricted to in-frame clones and leaves out a portion. The sample yields 300,000 to 400,000 clones, less than 75% seen once. The healthy adult donors were HIV-negative and reported no recent acute infections or vaccinations. All of the donors resided in Nashville, Tennessee, and each was a Caucasian adult. The authors divided CD4+ cells into CD45RA+ naive and CD45RA-negative memory subsets. This CDR3 has 14 amino acids. Trimming stripped 0 bases from V and 5 bases from J, with 8 bases between. Germline V gives CDR1 LNHDA, CDR2 SQIVND (reference sequence).

The chain joins TRBV19 to TRBJ1-5; D perhaps matches TRBD1 (5 bases). Sequencing used memory CD4+ T cells sorted from blood. The sample's subset: CD45RA-negative fraction. The sequence derives from a man in his thirties or forties in good health. The CDR3 here is CASSIEGLHQPQHF. DNA of the CDR3: TGTGCCAGTAGTATAGAGGGGCTGCATCAGCCCCAGCATTTT.